These 3 T cell receptor beta chains share one sample of origin, sequenced in a study of blood T cell repertoires in COVID-19. The repertoire was sequenced with immunoSEQ multiplex PCR; TCRdb's copy has only in-frame clones and lacks some. The top ten hold around 6% of the sample, which has 300,000 to 350,000 clones, over 70% seen once. Material for sequencing was peripheral blood. All receptors come from a woman between 50 and 59 years old with COVID-19, enrolled during active disease.

This clone was seen only once. The chain is built from TRBV5-1 and TRBJ2-5; 8 bases are shared with TRBD2. Unmatched junction bases numbered 9, after V lost 4 bases and J lost 4 bases. CDR3 length: 15 amino acids. The germline V gene encodes CDR1 SGHRS and CDR2 YFSETQ. CDR3 sequence reads: CASSALSGSRETQYF. CDR3 nucleotide sequence: TGCGCCAGCAGCGCCCTAAGCGGGAGTAGAGAGACCCAGTACTTC.

CDR3 protein: CASSQDWRAGGQNTIYF. The CDR3, as DNA: TGTGCCAGCAGCCAAGATTGGAGGGCAGGGGGACAAAACACCATATATTTT. This sequence joins TRBV3-1 (or the pseudogene TRBV3-2) and TRBJ1-3; 7 bases fit TRBD1. Trimming cost V 0 bases and J 6 bases; bases outside gene matches: 11. The CDR3 runs 17 residues. CDR1 and CDR2 (germline): LGHDT, YNNKEL (reference sequence).

The chain has TRBV12-3 or TRBV12-4 and TRBJ1-1; weak D call: TRBD1 (6 bases). Trimming pared 6 bases from V and 2 bases from J, leaving 10 bases between. The CDR3 is made up of 13 amino acids. The CDR3 DNA reads TGTGCCAGCAGCACAGGGCCTAACACTGAAGCTTTCTTT. Encoded protein: CASSTGPNTEAFF.